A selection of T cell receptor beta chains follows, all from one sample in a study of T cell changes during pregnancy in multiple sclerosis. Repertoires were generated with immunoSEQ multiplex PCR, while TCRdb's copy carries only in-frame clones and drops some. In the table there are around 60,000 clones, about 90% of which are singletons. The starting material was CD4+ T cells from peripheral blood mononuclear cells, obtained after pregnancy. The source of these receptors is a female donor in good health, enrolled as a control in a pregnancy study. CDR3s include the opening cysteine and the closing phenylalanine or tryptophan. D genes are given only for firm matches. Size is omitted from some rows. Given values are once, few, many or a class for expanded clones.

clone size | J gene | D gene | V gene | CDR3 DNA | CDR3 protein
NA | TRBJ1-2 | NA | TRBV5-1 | TGCGCCAGCAGCCCCCGGACAGCAAGTTATGGCTACACCTTC | CASSPRTASYGYTF
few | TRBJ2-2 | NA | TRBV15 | TGTGCCACCAGGGACGGGACAAATTTCGGGGAGCTGTTTTTT | CATRDGTNFGELFF
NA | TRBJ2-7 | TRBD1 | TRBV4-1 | TGCGCCAGCAGCCCATATCGACAGGGATCGAGAGGCGAGCAGTACTTC | CASSPYRQGSRGEQYF
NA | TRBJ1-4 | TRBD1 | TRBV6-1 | TGTGCCAGCAGTGACCCCGGACAGGGTCTGATGGAAAAACTGTTTTTT | CASSDPGQGLMEKLFF
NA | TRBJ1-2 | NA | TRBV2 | TGTGCCAGCAGTGAAGCCAGTAGGTTGGGTCAGGCCGATGGCTACACCTTC | CASSEASRLGQADGYTF
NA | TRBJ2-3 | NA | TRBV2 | TGTGCCAGCTCGAGTAGGGCTAGCGGCACAGATACGCAGTATTTT | CASSSRASGTDTQYF
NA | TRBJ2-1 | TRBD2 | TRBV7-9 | TGTGCCAGCAGCCTTAGCGGGGGGGCCTACAATGAGCAGTTCTTC | CASSLSGGAYNEQFF
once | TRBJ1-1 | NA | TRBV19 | TGTGCCAGTAGTACCCACCCGACAGTCACAATGAACACTGAAGCTTTCTTT | CASSTHPTVTMNTEAFF
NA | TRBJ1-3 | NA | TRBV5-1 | TGCGCCAGCAGCTTGGAGGCCCTAGGCTCTGGAAACACCATATATTTT | CASSLEALGSGNTIYF
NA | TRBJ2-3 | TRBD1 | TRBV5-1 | TGCGCCAGCAGCATCGGACAGGCCCGCACAGATACGCAGTATTTT | CASSIGQARTDTQYF
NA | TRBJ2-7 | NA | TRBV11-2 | TGTGCCAGCAGCTTAGATCGGTGGTCCGGCGAGCAGTACTTC | CASSLDRWSGEQYF
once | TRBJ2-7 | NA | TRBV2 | TGTGCCAGCACCCCCCGGACAGCTACCTACGAGCAGTACTTC | CASTPRTATYEQYF
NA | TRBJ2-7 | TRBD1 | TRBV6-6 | TGTGCCAGCAGTTATACCGCAGGGGGCTTGTACGAGCAGTACTTC | CASSYTAGGLYEQYF